The clone carrying this T cell receptor (beta chain) came up a few times. Its antigen is as yet unknown. This specimen belongs to a study of T-cell memory formation after mild COVID-19. The overall study: Clusters of TCRs were largely donor specific. Points from the study as a whole: The pre-infection memory compartment contained some responding clones, suggesting cross-reactive memory joined.

The CDR3 consists of 12 residues. CDR1 is SNHLY, CDR2 FYNNEI, per germline. V dropped 2 bases and J dropped 11 bases, with 12 bases sitting between them. MiXCR, applied by TCRdb to the 5' RACE reads, yields one record per CDR3 protein. The table shows approximately 210,000 distinct CDR3 sequences, with about 16% occurring only once. The source is an adult woman who had mild COVID-19 (a few samples of this study predate the infection). Cell type and time point are not known. V and J are TRBV2 and TRBJ1-1; D gene ambiguous. Material for sequencing was PBMCs or a T cell subset sorted from them (not recorded which). The CDR3 protein is CASSESWSRAFF. For the CDR3, the DNA is TGTGCCAGCAGTGAAAGCTGGTCCCGGGCTTTCTTT. The full variable domain, completed using reference TRBV2 and TRBJ1-1, is EPEVTQTPSHQVTQMGQEVILRCVPISNHLYFYWYRQILGQKVEFLVSFYNNEISEKSEIFDDQFSVERPDGSNFTLKIRSTKLEDSAMYFCASSESWSRAFFGQGTRLTVV.